This TCR beta chain was recovered during a study of cytomegalovirus exposure and HLA in healthy donors. PCR was performed using 60 Vbeta and 13 Jbeta primers. Sequenced by immunoSEQ multiplex PCR; TCRdb stores in-frame clones only, minus some. The sample consists of about 180,000 clones, around 80% of them appearing once. Study-wide results and limits: Likely technical artifact: a cluster of highly shared sequence variants. Immune exposure information comprised only CMV serostatus. Researchers counted roughly 150 TCR beta chains as cytomegalovirus-associated. Later analysis showed most CMV-associated TCR beta chains appearing HLA-restricted.

Worth noting for this clone: Its target is unknown.

The specimen sequenced was PBMCs. The sequence was collected from a man aged 18 to 35 in good health and CMV-seronegative.

The CDR3 protein is CASSITGTAYEQYF. DNA of the CDR3: TGTGCCAGCAGTATAACCGGGACAGCCTACGAGCAGTACTTC. The rearrangement uses TRBV27 and TRBJ2-7; 7 bases align to TRBD1. The CDR3 runs to 14 residues. The germline V gene encodes CDR1 MNHEY and CDR2 SMNVEV (reference sequence). V lost 5 bases to trimming and J lost 2 bases; unmatched junction nucleotides: 6.